Below, one T cell receptor beta chain is given with its context. Sequencing used immunoSEQ multiplex PCR; TCRdb keeps in-frame clones, though not all of them. The sample shows some 60,000 clones, 90% to 95% of them seen only once. The data were obtained in a study of T cell changes during pregnancy in multiple sclerosis. Here the sequenced sample was peripheral blood, taken after pregnancy. The clonotype comes from a female donor with multiple sclerosis, enrolled in a pregnancy study.

The CDR3 sequence is CASGLLTFLGENTEAFF. The CDR3 bases are TGTGCTAGTGGTTTGCTTACCTTTCTAGGGGAGAACACTGAAGCTTTCTTT. The V call is TRBV12-5, the J call TRBJ1-1, with D perhaps TRBD1 (5 bases). Germline V gene sequence: CDR1 LGHNT, CDR2 FRNRAP. This CDR3 comprises 17 residues. Trimming removed 2 bases at V and 1 base at J, with 17 bases between.